The rows below give T cell receptor beta chains drawn from one sample of a study of beta chain features in type 1 diabetes. The repertoire was sequenced with immunoSEQ multiplex PCR; TCRdb's copy has only in-frame clones and lacks some. The data show around 450,000 clones, about an eighth seen once. The material sequenced was naive CD4+ T cells from blood. These receptors all stem from a woman younger than 30 in good health. CDR3s include the opening cysteine and the closing phenylalanine or tryptophan. D genes are given only for firm matches. A row's size may be missing; if present it is once, few, many or a size class.

cdr3_aa cdr3_nt clone_size d_call j_call v_call
CASSHGTASETQYF TGTGCCAGCAGCCATGGGACAGCTTCAGAGACCCAGTACTTC NA TRBD1 TRBJ2-5 TRBV7-6
CASSPGTLNQPQHF TGTGCCAGCTCACCGGGGACCCTCAATCAGCCCCAGCATTTT NA NA TRBJ1-5 TRBV18
CASSTHGTQFNYGYTF TGTGCCAGCAGCACTCACGGGACGCAGTTTAACTATGGCTACACCTTC few NA TRBJ1-2 TRBV9
CASSRRHSSETQYF TGTGCCAGCAGCCGTCGGCATTCTTCGGAGACCCAGTACTTC few NA TRBJ2-5 TRBV27
CASSVRDRGTDTQYF TGTGCCAGCAGCGTCCGGGACAGGGGGACAGATACGCAGTATTTT few TRBD1 TRBJ2-3 TRBV9
CASSPDTSGSQYF TGCGCCAGCAGCCCAGATACTAGCGGGAGTCAGTACTTC NA TRBD2 TRBJ2-7 TRBV4-3
CASSSGAGTMNTEAFF TGCGCCAGCAGCTCGGGAGCCGGGACAATGAACACTGAAGCTTTCTTT few NA TRBJ1-1 TRBV5-1
CASSPEVNTEAFF TGTGCCAGCAGCCCGGAAGTGAACACTGAAGCTTTCTTT NA NA TRBJ1-1 TRBV2
CSVTDRGYQETQYF TGCAGCGTCACGGACAGGGGGTACCAAGAGACCCAGTACTTC many TRBD1 TRBJ2-5 TRBV29-1
CASSQGANIQYF TGTGCCAGCAGTCAGGGGGCAAACATTCAGTACTTC NA TRBD1 TRBJ2-4 TRBV28
CASSSKAEQFF TGTGCCAGCAGCTCAAAGGCTGAGCAGTTCTTC NA NA TRBJ2-1 TRBV7-9